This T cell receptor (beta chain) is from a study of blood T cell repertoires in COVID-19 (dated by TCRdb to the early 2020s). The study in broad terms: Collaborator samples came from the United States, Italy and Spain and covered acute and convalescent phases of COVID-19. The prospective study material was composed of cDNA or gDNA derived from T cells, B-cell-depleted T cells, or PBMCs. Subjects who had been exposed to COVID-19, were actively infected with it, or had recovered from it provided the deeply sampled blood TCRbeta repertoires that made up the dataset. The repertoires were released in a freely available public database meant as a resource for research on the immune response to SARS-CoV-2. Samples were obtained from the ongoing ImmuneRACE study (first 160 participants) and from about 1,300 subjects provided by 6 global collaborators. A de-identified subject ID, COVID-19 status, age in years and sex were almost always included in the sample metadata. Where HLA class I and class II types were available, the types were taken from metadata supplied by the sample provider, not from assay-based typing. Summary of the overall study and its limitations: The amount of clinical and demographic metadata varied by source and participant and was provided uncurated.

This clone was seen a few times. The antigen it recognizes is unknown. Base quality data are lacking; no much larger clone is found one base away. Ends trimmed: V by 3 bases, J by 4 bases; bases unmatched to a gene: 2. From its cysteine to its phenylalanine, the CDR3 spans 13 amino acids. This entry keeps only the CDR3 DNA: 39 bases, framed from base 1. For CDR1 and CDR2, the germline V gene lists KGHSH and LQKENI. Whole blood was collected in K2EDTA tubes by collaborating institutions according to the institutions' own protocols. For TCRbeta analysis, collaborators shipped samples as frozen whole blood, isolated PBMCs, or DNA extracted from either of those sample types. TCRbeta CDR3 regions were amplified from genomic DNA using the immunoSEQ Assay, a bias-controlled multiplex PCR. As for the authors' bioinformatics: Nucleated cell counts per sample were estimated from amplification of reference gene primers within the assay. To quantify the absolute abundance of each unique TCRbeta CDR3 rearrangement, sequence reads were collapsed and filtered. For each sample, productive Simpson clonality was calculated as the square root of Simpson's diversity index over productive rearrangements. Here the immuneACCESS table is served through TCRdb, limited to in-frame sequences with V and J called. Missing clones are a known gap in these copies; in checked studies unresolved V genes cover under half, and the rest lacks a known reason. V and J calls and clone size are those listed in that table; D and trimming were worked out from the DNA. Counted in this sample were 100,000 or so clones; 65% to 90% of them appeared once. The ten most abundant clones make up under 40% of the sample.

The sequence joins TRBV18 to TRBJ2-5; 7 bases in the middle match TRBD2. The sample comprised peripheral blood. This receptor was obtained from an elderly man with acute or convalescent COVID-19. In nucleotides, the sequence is TGTGCCAGCTCACCGGGGGGGAGAGAGACCCAGTACTTC. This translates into CASSPGGRETQYF.